This passage covers 18 T cell receptor beta chains from one sample sequenced in a study of regulatory T cells in long-lasting Graves disease. Building of the TCR beta libraries involved iRepertoire HTBI primers and Arm-PCR of CDR3 regions. TCRdb re-called the multiplex PCR reads with MiXCR, one entry per CDR3 protein. Among about 560,000 distinct CDR3 sequences listed, approximately 16% were seen once. The time point denotes: newly diagnosed GD, antithyroid drugs for less than 3 months. Generation of the TCR library employed RNA extracted from PBMCs. The same sample was also studied in work on T cells in Graves' hyperthyroidism and ophthalmopathy.

The sequences come from peripheral blood mononuclear cells (PBMCs), collected at new diagnosis, from a patient treated with antithyroid drugs. The source of these receptors is a man aged 18 to 29 with Graves disease.

This clonotype has more than one count but fewer than ten. The genes are TRBV30 and TRBJ1-2, with D possibly matching TRBD1 (6 bases). The CDR3 length is 14 residues. The germline V gene encodes CDR1 GTSNPN and CDR2 SVGIG (reference sequence). Trimming pared 2 bases from V and 4 bases from J, leaving 14 bases between. As DNA, the CDR3 is TGTGCCTGGAGTCGGCCAGGGGAAGGCTATGGCTACACCTTC. It yields the protein CAWSRPGEGYGYTF.

This chain links TRBV4-1 with TRBJ2-2; D uncertain. This CDR3 has 15 amino acids. V lost 1 base and J lost 7, with 13 bases in between. Germline V gene lookup returns CDR1 MGHRA and CDR2 YSYEKL. The CDR3 DNA follows: TGCGCCAGCAGCCAAGGCTCTAACAGTATCGGGGAGCTGTTTTTT. Its protein product is CASSQGSNSIGELFF.

The chain joins TRBV5-5 to TRBJ2-1; D is perhaps TRBD1 (7 bases). The germline CDR1 and CDR2 sequences are SGHKS and YYEKEE (reference sequence). V shed 4 bases and J shed 8 bases, with 19 bases lying between them. This CDR3 has 15 residues. CDR3 coding DNA: TGTGCCAGCAGCCACTCAGGGGGTCGGGAGTATGAGCAGTTCTTC. It codes for CASSHSGGREYEQFF.

The rearrangement joins TRBV2 to TRBJ1-3; D might be TRBD1 (5 bases). Trimming removed 5 bases at V and 5 bases at J, with 7 bases between. The CDR3 spans 12 residues. The germline V gene encodes CDR1 SNHLY and CDR2 FYNNEI. The CDR3 coding sequence is TGTGCCAGCAGTTTGGACAGAAACACCATATATTTT. Translation gives CASSLDRNTIYF.

This sequence joins TRBV25-1 and TRBJ1-2; a weak D match, TRBD1 (5 bases). The CDR3 spans 13 residues. Trimming removed 8 bases from V and 7 bases from J, with 17 bases in between. Germline values: CDR1 MGHDK, CDR2 SYGVNS. CDR3 protein: CASGSGGGSGYTF. As DNA, the CDR3 is TGTGCCAGCGGCTCGGGTGGGGGGAGTGGCTACACCTTC.

The V and J genes are TRBV27 and TRBJ2-3; D could derive from TRBD1 or TRBD2 (5 bases each). Looked up from germline, CDR1 is MNHEY and CDR2 is SMNVEV (reference sequence). The CDR3 totals 16 residues. With 1 base removed from V and 4 bases from J, the gap between germline ends came to 15 bases. The CDR3 protein is CASSLWGGQGADTQYF. CDR3 in DNA: TGTGCCAGCAGTTTATGGGGCGGGCAGGGAGCAGATACGCAGTATTTT.

This clonotype has ten or more counts. V is TRBV29-1 and J is TRBJ2-3, with 7 bases matching TRBD2. The CDR3 length is 13 residues. With 3 bases clipped from V and 1 base from J, the junction kept 1 base outside the gene matches. CDR1 and CDR2 from the germline V gene are SQVTM and ANQGSEA. The CDR3 DNA reads as TGCAGCGTTGAGGGGGGGGGCACAGATACGCAGTATTTT. This translates into CSVEGGGTDTQYF.

Worth noting for this clonotype: One end of the junction is discordant with germline, which a read error may explain. The J gene is TRBJ2-2, the V gene TRBV5-1; no clear D. The germline V gene has CDR1 SGHRS and CDR2 YFSETQ. The CDR3 covers 16 residues. This CDR3 reads CASSLAGYLNTGELFF. DNA for the CDR3: TGTGCCAGCAGCTTGGCCGGGTACTTGAACACCGGGGAGCTGTTTTTT. Full variable domain (outside the CDR3, taken from reference TRBV5-1 and TRBJ2-2): KAGVTQTPRYLIKTRGQQVTLSCSPISGHRSVSWYQQTPGQGLQFLFEYFSETQRNKGNFPGRFSGRQFSNSRSEMNVSTLELGDSALYLCASSLAGYLNTGELFFGEGSRLTVL.

This clonotype was observed a few times. Here the CDR3 DNA reads TGCAGTGCTGCAGTGGACCCCGGGTACTATGGCTACACCTTC. Protein sequence: CSAAVDPGYYGYTF. The rearrangement links TRBV20-1 to TRBJ1-2, with unresolved D. V lost 5 bases and J 3 bases, leaving 16 bases between the germline ends. CDR3 length equals 14 residues. CDR1 is DFQATT, CDR2 SNEGSKA, per germline (reference sequence).

This clonotype was seen at least ten times. The chain is built from TRBV12-3 or TRBV12-4 and TRBJ2-1; 8 bases are a match to TRBD2. V lost 5 bases and J lost 0; bases outside the gene matches: 9. This CDR3 spans 17 amino acids. CDR3 protein: CASSPGGGRNSYNEQFF. The CDR3 DNA follows: TGTGCCAGCAGTCCGGGGGGCGGGAGGAACTCCTACAATGAGCAGTTCTTC.

The genes are TRBV20-1 and TRBJ1-5; 8 bases line up with TRBD1. The CDR3 length is 15 residues. CDR1 and CDR2 (germline): DFQATT, SNEGSKA (reference sequence). V shed 3 bases and J 6 bases; nucleotides not matched to a gene: 10. CDR3 region: CSARYGTGFGQPQHF. CDR3 nucleotides: TGCAGTGCTAGGTACGGGACAGGTTTTGGTCAGCCCCAGCATTTT.

V gene TRBV5-1 combines with J gene TRBJ1-5; no firm D call. The CDR3 is 13 amino acids. V was cut by 0 bases and J by 6 bases, with 7 bases left in between. Germline V lookup: CDR1 SGHRS, CDR2 YFSETQ. CDR3 loop: CASSLAEGQPQHF. The CDR3 nucleotides are TGCGCCAGCAGCTTGGCCGAAGGTCAGCCCCAGCATTTT.

This clonotype was seen many times. V gene TRBV28 combines with J gene TRBJ2-3, with 8 bases lining up with TRBD2. The ends lost 5 bases at V and 0 bases at J; junction bases unmatched: 7. Germline V gene lookup returns CDR1 MDHEN and CDR2 SYDVKM. The CDR3 is 16 amino acids. CDR3 in amino acids: CASSEGASGSTDTQYF. DNA for the CDR3: TGTGCCAGCAGTGAGGGCGCTAGCGGGAGCACAGATACGCAGTATTTT.

About this clonotype itself: This clone may be a read error of a much larger clone one base away. The genes are TRBV5-1 and TRBJ2-1; D possibly corresponds to TRBD1 (5 bases). The CDR3 has 16 residues. V lost 2 bases and J 10 bases, leaving 22 bases between the germline ends. Per germline, CDR1 SGHRS and CDR2 YFSETQ. For the CDR3, the DNA is TGCGCCAGCAGCTTTATCAAGGACATGCGTGCCTACGAGCAGTTCTTC. Protein: CASSFIKDMRAYEQFF.

V is TRBV11-2 and J is TRBJ1-2; D unclear. This CDR3 is built from 15 residues. V shed 5 bases and J shed 0 bases, with 13 bases lying between them. Germline values: CDR1 SGHAT, CDR2 FQNNGV. The DNA for the CDR3 is TGTGCCAGCAGCAGAGCCTTCGGGACTAACTATGGCTACACCTTC. Its translation: CASSRAFGTNYGYTF.

The V call is TRBV27, the J call TRBJ1-3; 7 bases are a match to TRBD1. Germline V CDR1 and CDR2: MNHEY, SMNVEV (reference sequence). The CDR3 has 15 amino acids. With V trimmed by 6 bases and J by 4 bases, 9 bases remained unmatched. CDR3 DNA: TGTGCCAGCAGCCCAGACCCGGGACAGGGAAACACCATATATTTT. Amino acid sequence: CASSPDPGQGNTIYF.

This clonotype was counted ten times or more. The J gene is TRBJ2-2, the V gene TRBV28; D might be TRBD2 (7 bases). Deletions cut 8 bases from V and 6 bases from J, with 16 bases between. Per the germline V gene, CDR1 is MDHEN and CDR2 is SYDVKM. The CDR3 runs 14 residues. CDR3 protein: CASAPGGWAGELFF. DNA for the CDR3: TGTGCCAGCGCCCCGGGGGGCTGGGCCGGGGAGCTGTTTTTT.

Turning to this clonotype: Since the CDR3 does not end with the conserved phenylalanine or tryptophan, this likely comes from a read error. In DNA, the CDR3 is TGTGCCAGCAGTGTCTACAATGAGCAGTTCTCC. Amino acid sequence: CASSVYNEQFS. The genes are TRBV2 and TRBJ2-1; D is unresolved. The V and J ends lost 4 bases and 3 bases respectively, with 1 base between them. The V gene's germline CDR1 is SNHLY and CDR2 FYNNEI. The CDR3 length is 11 residues.